The 30 T cell receptor beta chains listed next were all sequenced from one sample in a study of molecular identifiers for immune sequencing clone quantification. MiXCR, applied by TCRdb to the PCR reads, yields one record per CDR3 protein. There are some 65,000 distinct CDR3 sequences in the sample; roughly 20% occur only once, and about 1.6% lies in the top ten. The sequenced sample consisted of naive CD8+ T cells from blood, with Jurkat cell RNA spiked in. The sample's subset: FACS-sorted CD8+CD4-CCR7+CD45RA+ naive T cells. Every receptor here comes from a human donor in good health. Some libraries in this study had Jurkat cell RNA spiked in.

This clonotype was picked up many times. The chain employs TRBV6-5 and TRBJ2-3, with 8 bases matching TRBD2. Germline V gene data show CDR1 as MNHEY and CDR2 as SVGAGI. CDR3 length: 15 amino acids. Trimming at V came to 2 bases and at J to 4 bases, leaving 5 bases not matched to a gene. The CDR3 nucleotides read TGTGCCAGCAGTTACACGGGAGGGCCTTCAGATACGCAGTATTTT. As protein: CASSYTGGPSDTQYF.

This clonotype was picked up many times. V gene TRBV24-1 combines with J gene TRBJ2-4, with D maybe TRBD1 (6 bases). The V gene lost 4 bases and the J gene lost 0 bases, with 15 bases spanning the gap. This CDR3 is 17 amino acids long. CDR1 and CDR2 from the germline V gene are KGHDR and SFDVKD. The CDR3 here is CATSDHREGLAKNIQYF. The CDR3 region has the DNA TGTGCCACCAGTGACCACAGGGAAGGACTAGCCAAAAACATTCAGTACTTC.

The sample holds one count of this clonotype. A much larger clone differs by one base, so this may be a read error. This sequence joins TRBV12-3 or TRBV12-4 and TRBJ1-2, with a tentative D call TRBD1 (5 bases). The CDR3 extends over 14 amino acids. V dropped 4 bases and J dropped 5 bases, with 14 bases sitting between them. CDR3 DNA: TGTGCCAGCAGTTCAATGCTGGGGCTATATGGCTACACCTTC. Its translation: CASSSMLGLYGYTF.

This clonotype was seen only a few times. The junction differs from germline at one of its ends, possibly a read error. V and J are TRBV30 and TRBJ1-1; the match to TRBD1 covers 8 bases. This CDR3 region has 14 residues. Germline V lookup: CDR1 GTSNPN, CDR2 SVGIG (reference sequence). The CDR3 DNA reads as TGTGCCTGGAGTGGGCAGGGGGCAGGGACTGAAGCTTTATTT. Translated, it gives CAWSGQGAGTEALF.

This clonotype came up many times. The chain is built from TRBV23-1 and TRBJ2-2; 12 bases agree with TRBD2. TRBV23-1 has ORF status, its function being uncertain. Unmatched junction bases numbered 14, after V lost 6 bases and J lost 0 bases. The CDR3 runs 20 residues. CDR3 amino acids: CASSPTPPGLAGSNTGELFF. The CDR3 DNA is TGCGCCAGCAGCCCGACCCCCCCCGGACTAGCGGGATCGAACACCGGGGAGCTGTTTTTT.

The genes are TRBV19 and TRBJ2-1; 10 nucleotides match TRBD2. Germline loops: CDR1 LNHDA, CDR2 SQIVND (reference sequence). V was pared by 1 base and J by 2 bases, with 5 bases of the junction left unmatched. The CDR3 sequence is 17 residues long. CDR3 sequence (DNA): TGTGCCAGTAGTATAGGTATAGGACTAGCGGCCTACAATGAGCAGTTCTTC. It yields the protein CASSIGIGLAAYNEQFF.

CDR3 sequence reads: CASSLAVVAGDISEQFF. The CDR3 DNA follows: TGTGCCAGCAGCTTAGCGGTGGTGGCGGGAGATATCAGTGAGCAGTTCTTC. V usage is TRBV7-9 and J usage is TRBJ2-1, with TRBD2 identical over 7 bases. Per germline, CDR1 SEHNR and CDR2 FQNEAQ (reference sequence). J lost 9 bases, V lost 0 bases, and 14 bases had no gene match. The CDR3 spans 17 residues.

In this sample, this clonotype turned up a few times. The V call is TRBV3-1, the J call TRBJ1-4; D gene uncertain. In germline, CDR1 is LGHDT, CDR2 YNNKEL (reference sequence). V was pared by 1 base and J by 0 bases, with 6 bases between. CDR3 length: 15 amino acids. The CDR3 loop is CASSQGWATNEKLFF. Here the CDR3 DNA reads TGTGCCAGCAGCCAAGGGTGGGCAACTAATGAAAAACTGTTTTTT. The full variable domain, in which reference TRBV3-1 and TRBJ1-4 provide the parts outside the CDR3, is DTAVSQTPKYLVTQMGNDKSIKCEQNLGHDTMYWYKQDSKKFLKIMFSYNNKELIINETVPNRFSPKSPDKAHLNLHINSLELGDSAVYFCASSQGWATNEKLFFGSGTQLSVL.

The chain joins TRBV6-9 to TRBJ2-7; 13 bases align to TRBD2. Germline trimming cut 8 bases from V and 1 base from J; bases unmatched to any gene: 11. Germline-derived CDR1 and CDR2 are MNHGY and SVAAGI. The CDR3 consists of 17 residues. CDR3 bases: TGTGCCAGCCCACTAGCGGGAGGGTCCCAACCATCCTACGAGCAGTACTTC. Encoded protein: CASPLAGGSQPSYEQYF.

In this sample, this clonotype turned up many times. The chain recombines TRBV4-1 with TRBJ2-1; no reliable D call. The CDR3 loop spans 14 amino acids. CDR1 and CDR2 (germline): MGHRA, YSYEKL. Trimming took off 0 bases at V and 9 bases at J, with 12 bases between the two ends. The CDR3 DNA reads TGCGCCAGCAGCCAAGAGGGAACTGGTCCTGAGCAGTTCTTC. Protein sequence: CASSQEGTGPEQFF.

This clonotype has only a few counts. V and J are TRBV27 and TRBJ2-5; D remains ambiguous. Germline V gives CDR1 MNHEY, CDR2 SMNVEV (reference sequence). Trimming shortened V by 1 base and J by 4 bases, and 13 bases separated the two germline ends. The CDR3 is made up of 15 amino acids. For the CDR3, the DNA is TGTGCCAGCAGTTTATACTCTAGGTCGTCAGAGACCCAGTACTTC. Translated, it gives CASSLYSRSSETQYF.

This clonotype was observed many times. The V gene is TRBV2, the J gene TRBJ2-1, with no clear D. CDR1 is SNHLY and CDR2 is FYNNEI in the germline V gene. The CDR3 covers 11 residues. V lost 4 bases and J 9 bases, leaving 7 bases between the germline ends. The CDR3, as DNA: TGTGCCAGCAGTGTTACCGGTGAGCAGTTCTTC. This encodes CASSVTGEQFF. The full variable domain, completed using reference TRBV2 and TRBJ2-1, is EPEVTQTPSHQVTQMGQEVILRCVPISNHLYFYWYRQILGQKVEFLVSFYNNEISEKSEIFDDQFSVERPDGSNFTLKIRSTKLEDSAMYFCASSVTGEQFFGPGTRLTVL.

Regarding this clonotype: A much larger clone differs from this one at a single base, so this may be a read error. The chain has TRBV12-5 and TRBJ2-4; no reliable D call. Germline values: CDR1 LGHNT, CDR2 FRNRAP. V lost 2 bases to trimming and J lost 11 bases, with 10 bases between them. This CDR3 region has 12 residues. The CDR3 region has the DNA TGTGCTAGTGGTTTGCATCCTGGTTTTCAGTACTTC. Its translation: CASGLHPGFQYF.

This clonotype is judged medium-sized. V gene TRBV4-1 combines with J gene TRBJ1-5, with 7 bases fitting TRBD1. This CDR3 comprises 15 residues. V shed 0 bases and J 4 bases; nucleotides not matched to a gene: 3. Germline values: CDR1 MGHRA, CDR2 YSYEKL. CDR3 residues: CASSQDGTANQPQHF. The CDR3 DNA reads TGCGCCAGCAGCCAAGACGGGACAGCAAATCAGCCCCAGCATTTT.

This clonotype was found a few times. The gene calls are TRBV10-3 and TRBJ2-7; D is uncertain. CDR3 length: 15 amino acids. Trimming removed 4 bases from V and 5 bases from J, with 18 bases in between. Germline V gives CDR1 ENHRY, CDR2 SYGVKD. CDR3 region: CAISVRQSVRDEQYF. CDR3 DNA: TGTGCCATCAGTGTTCGCCAGAGCGTCCGGGACGAGCAGTACTTC.

This clonotype has a count of ten or more. The rearrangement joins TRBV4-1 to TRBJ1-2, with D unresolved. Germline loops: CDR1 MGHRA, CDR2 YSYEKL. The CDR3 totals 14 residues. Trimming took off 1 base at V and 4 bases at J, with 10 bases between the two ends. The CDR3 is CASSQGSTPYGYTF. CDR3 nucleotide sequence: TGCGCCAGCAGCCAAGGCAGCACTCCCTATGGCTACACCTTC.

This clonotype is termed medium-sized. This rearrangement joins TRBV10-3 to TRBJ2-5, with D unresolved. This CDR3 is 14 amino acids long. V lost 3 bases to trimming and J lost 5 bases, with 13 bases between them. Germline values: CDR1 ENHRY, CDR2 SYGVKD. The CDR3 coding sequence is TGTGCCATCAGTGATCCCGGAATGGAGGAGACCCAGTACTTC. Translated: CAISDPGMEETQYF.

A word on this clonotype: Since the CDR3 does not end with the conserved phenylalanine or tryptophan, this likely comes from a read error. This sequence joins TRBV20-1 and TRBJ1-5; the match to TRBD1 covers 10 bases. Germline CDR1 and CDR2: DFQATT and SNEGSKA (reference sequence). The V segment lost 3 bases and the J segment 7 bases; nucleotides outside the gene matches: 6. The CDR3 is made up of 14 amino acids. The DNA for the CDR3 is TGCAGTGCTAGCCCCGGGACAGGGGCCCAGCCCCAGCATCTT. Translation gives CSASPGTGAQPQHL.

The table lists this clonotype with many counts. The V call is TRBV4-3, the J call TRBJ2-7, with D perhaps TRBD2 (5 bases). The CDR3 is made up of 14 amino acids. V was pared by 4 bases and J by 2 bases, with 12 bases between. Germline V gene sequence: CDR1 LGHNA, CDR2 YSLEER. For the CDR3, the DNA is TGCGCCAGCAGCCCTGGACTGTCTGCCTACGAGCAGTACTTC. Translation gives CASSPGLSAYEQYF.

This clonotype was seen a handful of times. The CDR3 DNA reads as TGTGCCAGCAGCGAGGGGACAGCCGGGGAGCTGTTTTTT. It is translated as CASSEGTAGELFF. V usage is TRBV9 and J usage is TRBJ2-2; 7 bases map to TRBD1. The germline gives CDR1 SGDLS, CDR2 YYNGEE. Trimming at V came to 3 bases and at J to 6 bases, leaving 2 bases not matched to a gene. The length of the CDR3 is 13 residues.

The chain carries TRBV6-5 and TRBJ2-7; 7 bases fit TRBD1. V was clipped by 0 bases and J by 9 bases; unmatched bases: 11. CDR1 MNHEY and CDR2 SVGAGI come from the germline V gene. This CDR3 comprises 15 residues. CDR3 protein: CASSYSTGTAHTQYF. DNA for the CDR3: TGTGCCAGCAGTTACTCGACAGGGACCGCTCACACGCAGTACTTC.

The V call is TRBV10-3, the J call TRBJ2-7; D remains ambiguous. The germline CDR1 and CDR2 sequences are ENHRY and SYGVKD. The CDR3 is 19 amino acids. CDR3 DNA: TGTGTCTTCAGTGAAGCCCGGCGGAGCGAGGACGGCCAGCTCTACGAGCAGTACTTC. It translates to CVFSEARRSEDGQLYEQYF.

The V gene is TRBV12-3 or TRBV12-4, the J gene TRBJ1-1, with 8 bases matching TRBD1. Trimming cost V 4 bases and J 0 bases; bases outside gene matches: 4. The CDR3 loop spans 15 amino acids. The CDR3 region has the DNA TGTGCCAGCAGTTCACAGGGGGTTATGAACACTGAAGCTTTCTTT. Its protein product is CASSSQGVMNTEAFF.

This clonotype was found many times. This chain joins TRBV7-2 and TRBJ2-5; TRBD2 matches at 12 bases. In germline, CDR1 is SGHTA, CDR2 FQGNSA. V was pared by 4 bases and J by 5 bases, with 11 bases of the junction left unmatched. The CDR3 contains 17 residues. This CDR3 is CASSSTLAGGPGETQYF. CDR3 sequence (DNA): TGTGCCAGCAGCTCGACCCTAGCGGGAGGGCCGGGTGAGACCCAGTACTTC.

The table lists this clonotype with a few counts. The CDR3 DNA sequence: TGCAGTGCTTCGCCGGGACTAGCGGGAGTCTCACCAGATACGCAGTATTTT. It translates to CSASPGLAGVSPDTQYF. This rearrangement joins TRBV20-1 to TRBJ2-3; 14 bases agree with TRBD2. The CDR3 is 17 residues long. Looked up from germline, CDR1 is DFQATT and CDR2 is SNEGSKA (reference sequence). The J segment lost 4 bases and the V segment lost 5 bases, leaving 11 bases of the junction unmatched.

A remark on this clonotype: The junction and the germline gene differ at one end; a read error may be behind it. The rearrangement uses TRBV5-6 and TRBJ2-3; no reliable D call. This CDR3 contains 12 residues. The germline V gene encodes CDR1 SGHDT and CDR2 YYEEEE. In nucleotides, the CDR3 is TGTGCCAGCAGCTTGAGGACCGATATGCAGTATTTT. This encodes CASSLRTDMQYF. The whole variable domain, remainder taken from reference TRBV5-6 and TRBJ2-3, is DAGVTQSPTHLIKTRGQQVTLRCSPKSGHDTVSWYQQALGQGPQFIFQYYEEEERQRGNFPDRFSGHQFPNYSSELNVNALLLGDSALYLCASSLRTDMQYFGPGTRLTVL.

This clonotype was found many times. The chain couples TRBV20-1 to TRBJ2-1; a weak D match, TRBD2 (5 bases). Germline CDR1 DFQATT, CDR2 SNEGSKA (reference sequence). This CDR3 has 14 amino acids. Between the trimmed V and J ends, which lost 5 bases and 8 bases, there was a span of 19 bases. CDR3 in DNA: TGCAGTGCTGATAGCGCCAGAGAGAGGGATGAGCAGTTCTTC. Its translation is CSADSARERDEQFF.

The chain combines TRBV12-3 or TRBV12-4 with TRBJ2-1, with D perhaps matching TRBD2 (7 bases). The CDR3 totals 16 residues. Trimming cost V 0 bases and J 7 bases, with 16 bases left between them. CDR3 loop: CASSLASEGEGNEQFF. CDR3 DNA: TGTGCCAGCAGTTTAGCCTCGGAGGGGGAGGGGAATGAGCAGTTCTTC.

This clonotype was detected many times. The V gene is TRBV5-1, the J gene TRBJ2-3; D perhaps matches TRBD2 (6 bases). The CDR3 loop spans 15 amino acids. V shed 3 bases and J shed 6 bases, with 17 bases lying between them. The germline gives CDR1 SGHRS, CDR2 YFSETQ. The CDR3 coding sequence is TGCGCCAGCAGCTCCCTAGCGCGGGCCCCGGATACGCAGTATTTT. It encodes CASSSLARAPDTQYF.

The V and J genes are TRBV7-2 and TRBJ1-1; TRBD1 might be the D (5 bases). Germline V gives CDR1 SGHTA, CDR2 FQGNSA. Trimming took 2 bases from V and 1 from J, leaving 8 bases between them. This CDR3 contains 14 residues. The CDR3 coding sequence is TGTGCCAGCAGCTTATTCGGGGCGAACACTGAAGCTTTCTTT. This translates into CASSLFGANTEAFF.